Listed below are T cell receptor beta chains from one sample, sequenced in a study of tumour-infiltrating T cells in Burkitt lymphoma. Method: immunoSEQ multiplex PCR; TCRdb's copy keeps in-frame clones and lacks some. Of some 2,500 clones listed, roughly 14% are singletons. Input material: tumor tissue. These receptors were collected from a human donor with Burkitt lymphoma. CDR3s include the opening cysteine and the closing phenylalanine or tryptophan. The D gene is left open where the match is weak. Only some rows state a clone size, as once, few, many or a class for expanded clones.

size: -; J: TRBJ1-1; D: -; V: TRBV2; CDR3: CASRSDGNTEAFF; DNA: TGTGCCAGCCGGTCTGATGGTAACACTGAAGCTTTCTTT
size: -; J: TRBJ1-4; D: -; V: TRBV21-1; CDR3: CASSKDEKLFF; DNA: TGTGCCAGCAGCAAAGATGAAAAACTGTTTTTT
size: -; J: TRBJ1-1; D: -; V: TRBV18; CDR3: CASSPPARENTEAFF; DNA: TGTGCCAGCTCACCACCAGCCAGGGAGAACACTGAAGCTTTCTTT
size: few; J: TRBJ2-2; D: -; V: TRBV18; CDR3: CASSPLGELFF; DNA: TGTGCCAGCTCACCACTTGGGGAGCTGTTTTTT
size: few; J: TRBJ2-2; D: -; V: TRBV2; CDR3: CASSDAGGASTGELFF; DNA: TGTGCCAGCAGTGACGCTGGGGGTGCTTCCACCGGGGAGCTGTTTTTT
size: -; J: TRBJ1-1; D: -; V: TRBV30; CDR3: CAWTGRNTETFF; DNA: TGTGCCTGGACAGGGAGGAACACTGAAACTTTCTTT
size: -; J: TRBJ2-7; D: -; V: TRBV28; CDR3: CASSLSWVGSQYF; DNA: TGTGCCAGCAGTCTGTCGTGGGTTGGATCGCAGTACTTC
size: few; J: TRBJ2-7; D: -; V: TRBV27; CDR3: CASSLSSGVAYEQYF; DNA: TGTGCCAGCAGTTTATCATCCGGGGTCGCTTACGAGCAGTACTTC
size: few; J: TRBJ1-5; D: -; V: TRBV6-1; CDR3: CASSEVPGQINQPQHF; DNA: TGTGCCAGCAGTGAAGTACCGGGACAAATCAATCAGCCCCAGCATTTT
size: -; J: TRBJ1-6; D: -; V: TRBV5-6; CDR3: CASSLRAANSPLHF; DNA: TGTGCCAGCAGCTTGAGGGCGGCGAATTCACCCCTCCACTTT
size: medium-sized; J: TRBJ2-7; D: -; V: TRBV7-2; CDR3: CASSLRGPSYEQYF; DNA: TGTGCCAGCAGCCTACGGGGGCCTTCCTACGAGCAGTACTTC
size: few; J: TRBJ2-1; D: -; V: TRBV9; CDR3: CASSAQGYEQFF; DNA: TGTGCCAGCAGCGCACAGGGCTATGAGCAGTTCTTC
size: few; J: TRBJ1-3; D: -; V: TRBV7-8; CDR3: CASSLDETWWARGSGNTIYF; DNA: TGTGCCAGCAGCTTAGATGAGACATGGTGGGCTAGAGGCTCTGGAAACACCATATATTTT
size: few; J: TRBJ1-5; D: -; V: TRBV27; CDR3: CASSPSESRNQPQHF; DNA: TGTGCCAGCAGTCCCTCGGAATCGCGCAATCAGCCCCAGCATTTT
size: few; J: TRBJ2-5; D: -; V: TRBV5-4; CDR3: CASSLVSYETQYF; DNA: TGTGCCAGCAGCTTGGTTAGTTATGAGACCCAGTACTTC
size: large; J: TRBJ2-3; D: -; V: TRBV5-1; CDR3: CASSLGSGTFLRTDTQYF; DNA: TGCGCCAGCAGCTTGGGCTCTGGGACTTTCCTTCGCACAGATACGCAGTATTTT
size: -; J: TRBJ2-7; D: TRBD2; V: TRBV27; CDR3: CASATPGGSSYEQYF; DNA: TGTGCCAGCGCCACCCCGGGGGGAAGCTCCTACGAGCAGTACTTC
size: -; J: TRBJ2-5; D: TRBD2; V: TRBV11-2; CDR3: CASSLIGTSEQETQYF; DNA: TGTGCCAGCAGTTTGATTGGGACTAGCGAACAAGAGACCCAGTACTTC
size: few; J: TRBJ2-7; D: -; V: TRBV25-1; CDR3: CASSFGGSSYEQYF; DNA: TGTGCCAGCAGTTTTGGGGGGAGCTCCTACGAGCAGTACTTC
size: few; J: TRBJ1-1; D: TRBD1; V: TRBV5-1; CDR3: CASSHGTGGTEAFF; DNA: TGCGCCAGCAGCCACGGGACAGGGGGCACTGAAGCTTTCTTT
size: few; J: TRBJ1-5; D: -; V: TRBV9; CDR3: CASSVDASRNQPQHF; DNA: TGTGCCAGCAGCGTAGACGCGTCCCGCAATCAGCCCCAGCATTTT
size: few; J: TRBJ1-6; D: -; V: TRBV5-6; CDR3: CASSSGQNSPLHF; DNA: TGTGCCAGCAGCTCCGGACAGAATTCACCCCTCCACTTT